These 28 T cell receptor beta chains were sequenced from one sample in a study of monozygotic twins with inflammatory bowel disease. With the 5' RACE reads reprocessed, TCRdb shows one record per CDR3 protein and no DNA. The data show about 160,000 distinct CDR3 sequences, and the top ten clones hold approximately 3%. Material for sequencing was blood. The receptors stem from a human donor with ulcerative colitis or Crohn's disease, or a healthy co-twin of an affected twin (not recorded which).

The chain combines TRBV12-3 or TRBV12-4 with TRBJ1-6; as DNA is missing, the TRBD1 call by TCRdb cannot be tested. This CDR3 has 15 amino acids. The CDR3 sequence is CASTLGQGNNSPLHF.

V is TRBV4-3 and J is TRBJ2-1; TCRdb calls TRBD2, which cannot be checked without DNA. This CDR3 is built from 17 residues. CDR1 is LGHNA, CDR2 YSLEER, per germline. CDR3 residues: CASSRRLAGGAYNEQFF.

This rearrangement joins TRBV12-3 or TRBV12-4 to TRBJ1-2; without DNA, the TCRdb call of TRBD1 cannot be checked. The CDR3 is 13 amino acids. CDR3 sequence reads: CASSLTVQNGYTF.

The chain uses TRBV7-7 and TRBJ2-2. This CDR3 comprises 14 residues. Germline V gene sequence: CDR1 SSHAT, CDR2 FNYEAQ (reference sequence). CDR3 amino acids: CASSSQLGTGELFF.

V and J are TRBV5-1 and TRBJ1-6; with no DNA, the TCRdb D assignment of TRBD1 cannot be verified. This CDR3 is built from 16 residues. Germline V gene lookup returns CDR1 SGHRS and CDR2 YFSETQ. CDR3 residues: CASSTQTGSYNSPLHF.

V and J are TRBV28 and TRBJ1-5; TCRdb's D call of TRBD1 is untestable without DNA. CDR1 and CDR2 (germline): MDHEN, SYDVKM. The CDR3 covers 15 residues. This CDR3 reads CASRTTGISNQPQHF.

The CDR3 spells CASSLGLAGPYNEQFF. This sequence joins TRBV27 and TRBJ2-1; the D call of TRBD2 rests on TCRdb alone, since no DNA is present to check it. Germline loops: CDR1 MNHEY, CDR2 SMNVEV (reference sequence). The CDR3 is 16 residues long.

The chain uses TRBV28 and TRBJ2-7; TCRdb proposes TRBD1, but this gene call is untestable without DNA. This CDR3 region has 18 residues. CDR1 and CDR2 from the germline V gene are MDHEN and SYDVKM. The CDR3: CASWGQGRVRRSSYEQYF.

This sequence joins TRBV11-2 and TRBJ2-1. The CDR3 is 14 residues long. CDR1 is SGHAT, CDR2 FQNNGV, per germline. The CDR3 sequence is CASSPENKNNEQFF.

This chain connects TRBV4-2 to TRBJ2-1; TCRdb indicates TRBD2, and absent DNA this call remains unverified. CDR3 length equals 22 residues. Per germline, CDR1 LGHNA and CDR2 YNFKEQ. The CDR3 sequence is CASSQDRTSGSFQISSYNEQFF.

This sequence joins TRBV12-3 or TRBV12-4 and TRBJ1-2. This CDR3 is 13 amino acids long. The CDR3 loop is CASSLVAPRGYTF.

The V and J genes are TRBV7-2 and TRBJ2-1. The germline CDR1 and CDR2 sequences are SGHTA and FQGNSA. The CDR3 is 14 residues long. The CDR3 spells CASSFQTHPTGQFF.

This chain connects TRBV20-1 to TRBJ1-1; the D call of TRBD1 rests on TCRdb alone, since no DNA is present to check it. Germline lookup yields CDR1 DFQATT and CDR2 SNEGSKA (reference sequence). The CDR3 is 13 amino acids. The CDR3 sequence: CSAVQGFDTEAFF.

The chain couples TRBV5-1 to TRBJ2-7; TCRdb picks TRBD1, but there is no DNA to check that call. The CDR3 runs to 14 residues. CDR1 is SGHRS, CDR2 YFSETQ, per germline. CDR3 region: CASSLGQGAYEQYF.

The rearrangement uses TRBV3-1 and TRBJ2-7; the D call of TRBD1 rests on TCRdb alone, since no DNA is present to check it. The V gene's germline CDR1 is LGHDT and CDR2 YNNKEL (reference sequence). The CDR3 covers 16 residues. The CDR3 loop is CASSPIRTAFIYEQYF.

The rearrangement joins TRBV20-1 to TRBJ2-2; no DNA is available, so the TRBD1 call from TCRdb remains unchecked. CDR3 size: 13 residues. From germline, CDR1 is DFQATT and CDR2 SNEGSKA (reference sequence). The CDR3 loop reads CSARGRSAGELFF.

This chain joins TRBV28 and TRBJ2-4; there is no DNA to check the TCRdb D call of TRBD1. Per the germline V gene, CDR1 is MDHEN and CDR2 is SYDVKM. This CDR3 is built from 16 residues. The CDR3 spells CASSLYGGGAKNIQYF.

The V call is TRBV6-5, the J call TRBJ1-1; with no DNA, the TCRdb D assignment of TRBD1 cannot be verified. From germline, CDR1 is MNHEY and CDR2 SVGAGI. The CDR3 has 13 residues. The CDR3 protein is CASSPDRAKQAFF.

The chain has TRBV29-1 and TRBJ2-7; TCRdb's assignment of TRBD2 cannot be checked, as there is no DNA. The CDR3 extends over 14 amino acids. The germline V gene has CDR1 SQVTM and CDR2 ANQGSEA. CDR3 sequence reads: CSVEASGDRYEQYF.

The chain is built from TRBV5-4 and TRBJ2-1; TCRdb picks TRBD1, but there is no DNA to check that call. Germline V gene sequence: CDR1 SGHNT, CDR2 YYREEE (reference sequence). The CDR3 is 14 residues long. CDR3 in amino acids: CASSLGTAYNEQFF.

The chain links TRBV29-1 to TRBJ1-1; TCRdb reports TRBD1, a call that lacks DNA to check it against. CDR1 SQVTM and CDR2 ANQGSEA come from the germline V gene. This CDR3 region has 13 residues. CDR3 residues: CSAPGGGGTEAFF.

The chain links TRBV11-2 to TRBJ1-5. The CDR3 loop spans 18 amino acids. CDR1 and CDR2 (germline): SGHAT, FQNNGV. CDR3: CASSRRVKGLNSNQPQHF. The complete variable domain, with remaining parts taken from reference TRBV11-2 and TRBJ1-5, reads EAGVAQSPRYKIIEKRQSVAFWCNPISGHATLYWYQQILGQGPKLLIQFQNNGVVDDSQLPKDRFSAERLKGVDSTLKIQPAKLEDSAVYLCASSRRVKGLNSNQPQHFGDGTRLSIL.

The gene calls are TRBV11-3 and TRBJ2-7; TCRdb reports TRBD2, a call that lacks DNA to check it against. CDR1 and CDR2 from the germline V gene are SGHNT and YENEEA. The CDR3 runs 17 residues. CDR3 residues: CASSPGRWGSTSYEQYF.

The rearrangement uses TRBV5-1 and TRBJ2-1; absent DNA, TCRdb's TRBD2 call cannot be checked. This CDR3 contains 16 residues. Germline values: CDR1 SGHRS, CDR2 YFSETQ. CDR3 sequence reads: CASSLEGLIGYNEQFF.

The gene calls are TRBV7-2 and TRBJ2-2; TCRdb's assignment of TRBD1 cannot be checked, as there is no DNA. This CDR3 has 15 amino acids. Germline V CDR1 and CDR2: SGHTA, FQGNSA. Here the CDR3 reads CASSGAGSNTGELFF.

The chain links TRBV12-3 or TRBV12-4 to TRBJ2-7; TCRdb reports TRBD1, a call that lacks DNA to check it against. The CDR3 totals 14 residues. This CDR3 is CASSLDSLYYEQYF.

The chain recombines TRBV7-2 with TRBJ2-1; the D gene TCRdb calls, TRBD1, cannot be checked with no DNA. CDR1 and CDR2 (germline): SGHTA, FQGNSA. The CDR3 runs to 14 residues. Here the CDR3 reads CASSARQGSNEQFF. Using reference TRBV7-2 and TRBJ2-1 for the parts outside the CDR3, the full variable domain is GAGVSQSPSNKVTEKGKDVELRCDPISGHTALYWYRQSLGQGLEFLIYFQGNSAPDKSGLPSDRFSAERTGGSVSTLTIQRTQQEDSAVYLCASSARQGSNEQFFGPGTRLTVL.

The V and J genes are TRBV20-1 and TRBJ2-7; as DNA is missing, the TRBD2 call by TCRdb cannot be tested. This CDR3 is built from 16 residues. From germline, CDR1 is DFQATT and CDR2 SNEGSKA (reference sequence). The CDR3 loop is CGGSGASGSKSYEQYF.